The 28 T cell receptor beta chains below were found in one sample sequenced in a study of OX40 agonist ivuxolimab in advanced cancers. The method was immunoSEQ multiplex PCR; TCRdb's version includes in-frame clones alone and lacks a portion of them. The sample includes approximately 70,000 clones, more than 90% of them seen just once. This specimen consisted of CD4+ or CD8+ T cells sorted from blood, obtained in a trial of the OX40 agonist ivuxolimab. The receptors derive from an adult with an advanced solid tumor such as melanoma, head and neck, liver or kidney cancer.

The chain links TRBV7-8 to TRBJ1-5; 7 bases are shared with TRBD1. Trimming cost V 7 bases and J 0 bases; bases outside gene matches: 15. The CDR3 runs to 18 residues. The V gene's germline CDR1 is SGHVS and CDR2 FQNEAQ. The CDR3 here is CASTSGTAVDHSNQPQHF. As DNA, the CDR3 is TGTGCCAGCACCTCCGGGACAGCGGTGGATCATAGCAATCAGCCCCAGCATTTT. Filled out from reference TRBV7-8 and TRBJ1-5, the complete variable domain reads GAGVSQSPRYKVAKRGQDVALRCDPISGHVSLFWYQQALGQGPEFLTYFQNEAQLDKSGLPSDRFFAERPEGSVSTLKIQRTQQEDSAVYLCASTSGTAVDHSNQPQHFGDGTRLSIL.

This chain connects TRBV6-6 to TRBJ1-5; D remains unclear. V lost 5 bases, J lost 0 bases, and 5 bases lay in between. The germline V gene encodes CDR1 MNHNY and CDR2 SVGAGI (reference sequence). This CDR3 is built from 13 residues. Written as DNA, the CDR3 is TGTGCCAGCAGTAGTTATAGCAATCAGCCCCAGCATTTT. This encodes CASSSYSNQPQHF.

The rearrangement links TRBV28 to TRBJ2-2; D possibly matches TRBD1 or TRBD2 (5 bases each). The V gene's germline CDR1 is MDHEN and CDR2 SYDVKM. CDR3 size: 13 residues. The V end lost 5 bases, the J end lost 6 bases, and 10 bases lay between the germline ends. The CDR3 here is CASSPRGAGELFF. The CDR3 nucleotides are TGTGCCAGCAGTCCGAGAGGGGCCGGGGAGCTGTTTTTT.

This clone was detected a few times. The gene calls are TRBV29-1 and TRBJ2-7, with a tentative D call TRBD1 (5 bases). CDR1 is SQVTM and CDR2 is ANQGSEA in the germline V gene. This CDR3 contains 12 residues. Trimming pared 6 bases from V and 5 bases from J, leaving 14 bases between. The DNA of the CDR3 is TGCAGCGTAAGAGCAGGGCTCAACGAGCAGTACTTC. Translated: CSVRAGLNEQYF.

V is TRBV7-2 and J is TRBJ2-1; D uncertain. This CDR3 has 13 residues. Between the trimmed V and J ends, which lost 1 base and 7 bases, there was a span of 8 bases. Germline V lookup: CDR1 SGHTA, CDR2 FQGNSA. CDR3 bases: TGTGCCAGCAGCTTAGGTGTGGGTAATGAGCAGTTCTTC. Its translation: CASSLGVGNEQFF.

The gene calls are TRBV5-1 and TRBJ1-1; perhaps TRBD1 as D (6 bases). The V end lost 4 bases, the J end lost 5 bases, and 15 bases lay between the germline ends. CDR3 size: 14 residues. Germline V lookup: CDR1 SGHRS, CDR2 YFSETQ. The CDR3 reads CASSRTGAGTEAFF. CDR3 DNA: TGCGCCAGCAGCCGGACGGGGGCGGGGACTGAAGCTTTCTTT.

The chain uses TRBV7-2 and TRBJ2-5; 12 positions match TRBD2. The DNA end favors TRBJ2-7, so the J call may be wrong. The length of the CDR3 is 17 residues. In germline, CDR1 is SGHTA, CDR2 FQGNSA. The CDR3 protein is CASSPPLLAGGPHEQYF. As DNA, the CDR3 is TGTGCCAGCAGCCCCCCGCTCCTAGCGGGAGGGCCCCACGAGCAGTACTTC.

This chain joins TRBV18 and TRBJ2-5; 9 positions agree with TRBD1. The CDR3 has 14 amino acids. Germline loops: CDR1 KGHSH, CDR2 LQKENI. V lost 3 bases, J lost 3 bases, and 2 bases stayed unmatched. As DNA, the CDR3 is TGTGCCAGCTCACCGAGGGACAGGGAAGAGACCCAGTACTTC. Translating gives CASSPRDREETQYF.

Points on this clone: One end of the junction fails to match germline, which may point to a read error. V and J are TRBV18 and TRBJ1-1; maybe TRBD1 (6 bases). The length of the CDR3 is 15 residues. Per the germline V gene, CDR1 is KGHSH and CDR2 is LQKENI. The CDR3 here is CAGSPPGGTNTEAFF. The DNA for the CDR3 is TGTGCCGGCTCACCCCCGGGGGGCACGAACACTGAAGCTTTCTTT. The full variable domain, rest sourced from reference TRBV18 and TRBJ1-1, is NAGVMQNPRHLVRRRGQEARLRCSPMKGHSHVYWYRQLPEEGLKFMVYLQKENIIDESGMPKERFSAEFPKEGPSILRIQQVVRGDSAAYFCAGSPPGGTNTEAFFGQGTRLTVV.

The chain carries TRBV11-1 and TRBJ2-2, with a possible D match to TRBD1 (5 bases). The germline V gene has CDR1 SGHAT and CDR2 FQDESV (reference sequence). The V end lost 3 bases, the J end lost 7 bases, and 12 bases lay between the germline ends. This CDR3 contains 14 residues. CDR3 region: CASSFGRANGELFF. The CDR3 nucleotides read TGTGCCAGCAGCTTCGGCAGGGCTAACGGGGAGCTGTTTTTT.

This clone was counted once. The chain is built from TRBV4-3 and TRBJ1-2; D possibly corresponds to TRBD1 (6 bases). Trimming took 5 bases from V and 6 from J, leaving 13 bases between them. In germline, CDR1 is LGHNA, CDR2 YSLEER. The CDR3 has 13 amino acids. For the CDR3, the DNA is TGCGCCAGCAGCTGGGGAAGGGGGGATGGCTACACCTTC. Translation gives CASSWGRGDGYTF.

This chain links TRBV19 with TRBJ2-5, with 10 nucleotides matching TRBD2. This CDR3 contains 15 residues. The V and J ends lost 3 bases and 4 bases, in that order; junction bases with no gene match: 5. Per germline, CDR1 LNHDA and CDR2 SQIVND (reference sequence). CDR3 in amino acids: CASSMASGSGETQYF. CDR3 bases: TGTGCCAGTAGTATGGCTAGCGGGAGCGGAGAGACCCAGTACTTC.

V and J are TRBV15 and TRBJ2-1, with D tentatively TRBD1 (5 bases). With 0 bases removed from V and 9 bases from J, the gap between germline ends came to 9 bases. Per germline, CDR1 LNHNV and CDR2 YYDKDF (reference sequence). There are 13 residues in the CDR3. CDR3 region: CATSRDQGSEQFF. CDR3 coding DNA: TGTGCCACCAGCAGAGATCAGGGAAGTGAGCAGTTCTTC.

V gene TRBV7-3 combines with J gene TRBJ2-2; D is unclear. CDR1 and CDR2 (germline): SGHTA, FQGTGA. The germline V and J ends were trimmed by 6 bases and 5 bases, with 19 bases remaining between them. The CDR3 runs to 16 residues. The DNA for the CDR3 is TGTGCCAGCAGTTCTCCAGCAATGGCTCTAACCGGGGAGCTGTTTTTT. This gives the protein CASSSPAMALTGELFF.

This CDR3 is CAIKLAGPNEQFF. The CDR3 DNA sequence: TGTGCCATCAAACTAGCGGGGCCCAATGAGCAGTTCTTC. The rearrangement uses TRBV10-3 and TRBJ2-1; 10 nucleotides line up with TRBD2. Looked up from germline, CDR1 is ENHRY and CDR2 is SYGVKD. This CDR3 contains 13 residues. With 7 bases clipped from V and 6 bases from J, the junction kept 3 bases outside the gene matches.

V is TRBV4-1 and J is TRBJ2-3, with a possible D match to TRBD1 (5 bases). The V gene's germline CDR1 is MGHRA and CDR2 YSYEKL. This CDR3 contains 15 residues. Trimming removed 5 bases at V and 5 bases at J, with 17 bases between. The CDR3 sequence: CASSLRIAGIDTQYF. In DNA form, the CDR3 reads TGCGCCAGCAGCTTGCGGATAGCAGGGATAGATACGCAGTATTTT.

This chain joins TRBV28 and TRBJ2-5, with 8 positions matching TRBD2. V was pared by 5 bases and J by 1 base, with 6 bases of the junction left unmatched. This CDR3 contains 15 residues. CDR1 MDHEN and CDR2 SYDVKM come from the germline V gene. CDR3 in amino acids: CASSASSGTQETQYF. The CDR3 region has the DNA TGTGCCAGCAGTGCGAGTAGCGGGACCCAAGAGACCCAGTACTTC.

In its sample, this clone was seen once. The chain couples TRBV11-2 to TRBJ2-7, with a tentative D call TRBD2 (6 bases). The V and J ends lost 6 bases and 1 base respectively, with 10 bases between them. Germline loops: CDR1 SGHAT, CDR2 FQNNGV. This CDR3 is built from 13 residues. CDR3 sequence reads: CASRTAGSYEQYF. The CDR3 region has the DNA TGTGCCAGCAGGACTGCGGGGTCCTACGAGCAGTACTTC.

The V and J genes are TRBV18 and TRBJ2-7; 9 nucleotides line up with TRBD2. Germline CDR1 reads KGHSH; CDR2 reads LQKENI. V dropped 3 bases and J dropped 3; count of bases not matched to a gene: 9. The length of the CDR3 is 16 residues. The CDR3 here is CASSPLVAGGGYEQYF. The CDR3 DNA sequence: TGTGCCAGCTCACCTCTCGTGGCGGGAGGGGGCTACGAGCAGTACTTC.

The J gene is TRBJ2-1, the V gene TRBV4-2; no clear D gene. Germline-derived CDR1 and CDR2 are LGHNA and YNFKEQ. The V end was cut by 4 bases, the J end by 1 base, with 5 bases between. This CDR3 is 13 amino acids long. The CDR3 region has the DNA TGTGCCAGCAGCCGCCCATCCTACAATGAGCAGTTCTTC. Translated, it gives CASSRPSYNEQFF.

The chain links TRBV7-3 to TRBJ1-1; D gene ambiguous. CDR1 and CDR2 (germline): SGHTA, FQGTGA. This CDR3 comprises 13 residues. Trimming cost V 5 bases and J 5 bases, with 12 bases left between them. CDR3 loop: CASSETRSTEAFF. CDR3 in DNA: TGTGCCAGCAGCGAGACGAGGTCTACTGAAGCTTTCTTT.

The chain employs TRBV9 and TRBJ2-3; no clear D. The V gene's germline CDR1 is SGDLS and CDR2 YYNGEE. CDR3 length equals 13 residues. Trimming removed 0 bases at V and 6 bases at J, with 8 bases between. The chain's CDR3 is CASSVVSRDTQYF. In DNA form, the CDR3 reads TGTGCCAGCAGCGTAGTTTCTAGGGATACGCAGTATTTT.

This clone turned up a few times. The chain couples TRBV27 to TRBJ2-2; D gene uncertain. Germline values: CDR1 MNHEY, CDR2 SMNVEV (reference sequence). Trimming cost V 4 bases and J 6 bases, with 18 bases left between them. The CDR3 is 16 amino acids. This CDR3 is CASSSPYRFRAGELFF. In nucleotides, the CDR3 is TGTGCCAGCAGTTCCCCCTACAGATTCCGGGCCGGGGAGCTGTTTTTT.

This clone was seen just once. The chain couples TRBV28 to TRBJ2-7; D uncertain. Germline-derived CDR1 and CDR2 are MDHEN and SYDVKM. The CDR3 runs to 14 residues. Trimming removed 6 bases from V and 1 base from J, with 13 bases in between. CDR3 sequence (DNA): TGTGCCAGCAGCTACTTGGGGTCGTCCTACGAGCAGTACTTC. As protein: CASSYLGSSYEQYF. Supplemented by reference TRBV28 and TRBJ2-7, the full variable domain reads DVKVTQSSRYLVKRTGEKVFLECVQDMDHENMFWYRQDPGLGLRLIYFSYDVKMKEKGDIPEGYSVSREKKERFSLILESASTNQTSMYLCASSYLGSSYEQYFGPGTRLTVT.

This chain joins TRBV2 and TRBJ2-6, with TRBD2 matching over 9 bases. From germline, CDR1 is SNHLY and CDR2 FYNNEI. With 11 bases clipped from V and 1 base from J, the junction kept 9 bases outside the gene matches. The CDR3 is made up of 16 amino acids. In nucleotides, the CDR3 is TGTGCCGGTAGGACTAGCGCAACATCTGGGGCCAACGTCCTGACTTTC. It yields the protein CAGRTSATSGANVLTF. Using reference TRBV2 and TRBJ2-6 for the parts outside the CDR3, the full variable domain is EPEVTQTPSHQVTQMGQEVILRCVPISNHLYFYWYRQILGQKVEFLVSFYNNEISEKSEIFDDQFSVERPDGSNFTLKIRSTKLEDSAMYFCAGRTSATSGANVLTFGAGSRLTVL.

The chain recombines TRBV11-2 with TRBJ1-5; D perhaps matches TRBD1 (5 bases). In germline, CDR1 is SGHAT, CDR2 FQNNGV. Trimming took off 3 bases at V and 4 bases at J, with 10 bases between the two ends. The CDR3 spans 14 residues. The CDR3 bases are TGTGCCAGCAGCTTTTCGGGACGTAATCAGCCCCAGCATTTT. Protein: CASSFSGRNQPQHF.

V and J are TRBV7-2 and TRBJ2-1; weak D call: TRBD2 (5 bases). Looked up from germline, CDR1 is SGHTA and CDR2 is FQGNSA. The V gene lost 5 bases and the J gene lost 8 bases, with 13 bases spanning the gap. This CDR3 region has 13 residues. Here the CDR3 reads CASSPTRTDEQFF. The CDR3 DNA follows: TGTGCCAGCAGCCCTACTAGGACCGATGAGCAGTTCTTC. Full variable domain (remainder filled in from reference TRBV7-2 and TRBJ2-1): GAGVSQSPSNKVTEKGKDVELRCDPISGHTALYWYRQSLGQGLEFLIYFQGNSAPDKSGLPSDRFSAERTGGSVSTLTIQRTQQEDSAVYLCASSPTRTDEQFFGPGTRLTVL.

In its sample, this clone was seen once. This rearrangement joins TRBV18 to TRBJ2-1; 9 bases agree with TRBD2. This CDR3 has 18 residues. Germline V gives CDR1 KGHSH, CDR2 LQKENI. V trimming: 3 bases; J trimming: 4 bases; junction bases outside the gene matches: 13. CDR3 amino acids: CASSPLAGGRAEYNEQFF. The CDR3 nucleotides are TGTGCCAGCTCACCCCTTGCCGGCGGGAGGGCCGAGTACAATGAGCAGTTCTTC.